This T cell receptor (beta chain) derives from a study of a mutant IDH1 vaccine in newly diagnosed glioma. The time point was: week 47, end of study. Doses consisted of 300 ug of mutant IDH1 20-mer peptide each, paired with topical imiquimod. For this clone: The antigen is undetermined.

Repertoires were generated with immunoSEQ multiplex PCR, while TCRdb's copy carries only in-frame clones and drops some. Of about 56,000 clones listed, about 79% are singletons. Whole-study results and caveats: Of the patients, 80% to 95% had vaccine-induced immune responses.

With V trimmed by 5 bases and J by 7 bases, 4 bases remained unmatched. The V gene's germline CDR1 is SNHLY and CDR2 FYNNEI. The length of the CDR3 is 13 residues. This rearrangement joins TRBV2 to TRBJ1-4; 7 positions match TRBD1. The TCR originated in a man aged 45-65 years with glioma. The sample here was PBMCs, taken from a glioma patient whose treatment included an IDH1 peptide vaccine. CDR3 loop: CASSTGQAEKLFF. The CDR3 nucleotides are TGTGCCAGCAGTACCGGACAGGCTGAAAAACTGTTTTTT. The full variable domain, completed using reference TRBV2 and TRBJ1-4, is EPEVTQTPSHQVTQMGQEVILRCVPISNHLYFYWYRQILGQKVEFLVSFYNNEISEKSEIFDDQFSVERPDGSNFTLKIRSTKLEDSAMYFCASSTGQAEKLFFGSGTQLSVL.